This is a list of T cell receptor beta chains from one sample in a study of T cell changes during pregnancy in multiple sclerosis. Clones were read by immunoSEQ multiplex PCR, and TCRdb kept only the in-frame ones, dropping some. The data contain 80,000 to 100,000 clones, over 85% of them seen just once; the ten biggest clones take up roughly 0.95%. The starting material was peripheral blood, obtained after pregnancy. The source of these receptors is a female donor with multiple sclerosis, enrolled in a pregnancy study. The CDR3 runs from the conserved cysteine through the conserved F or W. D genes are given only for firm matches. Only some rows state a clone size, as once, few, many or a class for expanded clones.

CDR3aa: CAISEETSSYEQYF
CDR3nt: TGTGCCATCAGTGAAGAGACTAGCTCCTACGAGCAGTACTTC
d_gene: NA
abundance: once
v_gene: TRBV10-3
j_gene: TRBJ2-7

CDR3aa: CASRPARRTYEQYF
CDR3nt: TGTGCAAGTCGCCCCGCCCGCAGGACCTACGAGCAGTACTTC
d_gene: NA
abundance: NA
v_gene: TRBV12-2
j_gene: TRBJ2-7

CDR3aa: CASSLGASGTIYEQYF
CDR3nt: TGTGCCAGCAGCTTGGGGGCCTCCGGGACAATCTACGAGCAGTACTTC
d_gene: NA
abundance: once
v_gene: TRBV5-4
j_gene: TRBJ2-7

CDR3aa: CASSRSGFSYEQYF
CDR3nt: TGTGCCAGCTCCCGAAGCGGGTTTTCCTACGAGCAGTACTTC
d_gene: NA
abundance: NA
v_gene: TRBV18
j_gene: TRBJ2-7

CDR3aa: CASAPGTSVVTDTQYF
CDR3nt: TGTGCCAGCGCGCCCGGGACTAGCGTGGTCACAGATACGCAGTATTTT
d_gene: TRBD2
abundance: once
v_gene: TRBV7-9
j_gene: TRBJ2-3

CDR3aa: CASSHDRTRLDTQYF
CDR3nt: TGTGCCAGCAGCCACGACAGGACCCGCTTAGATACGCAGTATTTT
d_gene: NA
abundance: NA
v_gene: TRBV6-5
j_gene: TRBJ2-3

CDR3aa: CASSGQGPEAFF
CDR3nt: TGTGCCAGCAGCGGACAGGGTCCAGAAGCTTTCTTT
d_gene: TRBD1
abundance: once
v_gene: TRBV7-6
j_gene: TRBJ1-1

CDR3aa: CASSLATSGSDTQYF
CDR3nt: TGCGCCAGCAGCTTGGCGACTAGCGGGAGTGATACGCAGTATTTT
d_gene: TRBD2
abundance: NA
v_gene: TRBV5-1
j_gene: TRBJ2-3

CDR3aa: CASHPAGTRTDTQYF
CDR3nt: TGTGCCAGCCACCCGGCCGGGACAAGGACAGATACGCAGTATTTT
d_gene: NA
abundance: NA
v_gene: TRBV7-9
j_gene: TRBJ2-3

CDR3aa: CASSQRTGVNEKLFF
CDR3nt: TGTGCCAGCAGCCAACGGACAGGCGTTAATGAAAAACTGTTTTTT
d_gene: TRBD1
abundance: once
v_gene: TRBV4-2
j_gene: TRBJ1-4

CDR3aa: CASSLITQGQETQYF
CDR3nt: TGTGCCAGCAGTCTAATAACCCAGGGCCAAGAGACCCAGTACTTC
d_gene: NA
abundance: NA
v_gene: TRBV5-4
j_gene: TRBJ2-5

CDR3aa: CASSPGDSRETQYF
CDR3nt: TGTGCCAGCAGTCCAGGAGACAGCCGAGAGACCCAGTACTTC
d_gene: NA
abundance: NA
v_gene: TRBV7-9
j_gene: TRBJ2-5

CDR3aa: CASSLAARGNEQFF
CDR3nt: TGTGCCAGCAGCTTAGCGGCTCGGGGGAATGAGCAGTTCTTC
d_gene: NA
abundance: NA
v_gene: TRBV7-2
j_gene: TRBJ2-1

CDR3aa: CAISGGQGVQPQHF
CDR3nt: TGTGCCATCAGTGGTGGACAGGGGGTTCAGCCCCAGCATTTT
d_gene: TRBD1
abundance: NA
v_gene: TRBV10-3
j_gene: TRBJ1-5

CDR3aa: CASSPGTAISGNTIYF
CDR3nt: TGTGCCAGCAGCCCGGGGACAGCTATCTCTGGAAACACCATATATTTT
d_gene: TRBD1
abundance: once
v_gene: TRBV5-4
j_gene: TRBJ1-3

CDR3aa: CASSRRGTSSYEQYF
CDR3nt: TGTGCCAGCAGCCGGCGCGGGACTAGCTCCTACGAGCAGTACTTC
d_gene: TRBD2
abundance: NA
v_gene: TRBV6-5
j_gene: TRBJ2-7

CDR3aa: CASSPPTGTYNEQFF
CDR3nt: TGTGCCAGCAGCCCCCCCACGGGTACCTACAATGAGCAGTTCTTC
d_gene: NA
abundance: NA
v_gene: TRBV7-9
j_gene: TRBJ2-1

CDR3aa: CASSAGLAGGYEQYF
CDR3nt: TGTGCCAGTAGTGCGGGACTAGCGGGAGGGTACGAGCAGTACTTC
d_gene: TRBD2
abundance: NA
v_gene: TRBV19
j_gene: TRBJ2-7

CDR3aa: CASSGLAGYNEQFF
CDR3nt: TGCGCCAGCAGTGGACTAGCGGGATACAATGAGCAGTTCTTC
d_gene: TRBD2
abundance: NA
v_gene: TRBV10-2
j_gene: TRBJ2-1

CDR3aa: CASSYTGGGGYTF
CDR3nt: TGTGCCAGCAGTTATACAGGGGGAGGCGGCTACACCTTC
d_gene: TRBD1
abundance: NA
v_gene: TRBV10-3
j_gene: TRBJ1-2

CDR3aa: CAISESGGSGNTIYF
CDR3nt: TGTGCCATCAGTGAGTCGGGAGGATCTGGAAACACCATATATTTT
d_gene: NA
abundance: NA
v_gene: TRBV10-3
j_gene: TRBJ1-3

CDR3aa: CAFRPAGLAGGTGELFF
CDR3nt: TGTGCCTTTCGACCCGCCGGACTAGCGGGGGGCACCGGGGAGCTGTTTTTT
d_gene: TRBD2
abundance: NA
v_gene: TRBV2
j_gene: TRBJ2-2

CDR3aa: CASSINRVETQYF
CDR3nt: TGTGCCAGTAGTATTAACAGGGTAGAGACCCAGTACTTC
d_gene: NA
abundance: NA
v_gene: TRBV19
j_gene: TRBJ2-5

CDR3aa: CASSQGTPPRYGYTF
CDR3nt: TGCGCCAGCAGCCAAGGGACTCCCCCGAGGTATGGCTACACCTTC
d_gene: NA
abundance: few
v_gene: TRBV4-3
j_gene: TRBJ1-2

CDR3aa: CATTPRAGPVNTEAFF
CDR3nt: TGTGCCACCACTCCTCGAGCAGGGCCCGTGAACACTGAAGCTTTCTTT
d_gene: NA
abundance: NA
v_gene: TRBV19
j_gene: TRBJ1-1

CDR3aa: CASSLDGRGQGYTF
CDR3nt: TGCGCCAGCAGCTTGGATGGCAGGGGACAAGGCTACACCTTC
d_gene: NA
abundance: NA
v_gene: TRBV5-1
j_gene: TRBJ1-2

CDR3aa: CASSLGTGEETQYF
CDR3nt: TGCGCCAGCAGCTTGGGGACAGGGGAAGAGACCCAGTACTTC
d_gene: TRBD1
abundance: NA
v_gene: TRBV5-1
j_gene: TRBJ2-5

CDR3aa: CASSIGGGRIQGNQPQHF
CDR3nt: TGTGCCAGTAGTATAGGGGGGGGCAGAATCCAGGGCAATCAGCCCCAGCATTTT
d_gene: NA
abundance: NA
v_gene: TRBV19
j_gene: TRBJ1-5

CDR3aa: CASSLRGIGTDTQYF
CDR3nt: TGCGCCAGCAGCTTACGGGGAATTGGTACAGATACGCAGTATTTT
d_gene: NA
abundance: NA
v_gene: TRBV5-1
j_gene: TRBJ2-3

CDR3aa: CSGGLAEYNEQFF
CDR3nt: TGCAGCGGGGGACTAGCGGAATACAATGAGCAGTTCTTC
d_gene: TRBD2
abundance: NA
v_gene: TRBV29-1
j_gene: TRBJ2-1

CDR3aa: CASSQGTELASFNEQFF
CDR3nt: TGCGCCAGCAGCCAAGGAACGGAGCTAGCAAGTTTCAATGAGCAGTTCTTC
d_gene: NA
abundance: NA
v_gene: TRBV4-3
j_gene: TRBJ2-1

CDR3aa: CASSIRGLQETQYF
CDR3nt: TGTGCCAGCAGCATAAGGGGACTACAAGAGACCCAGTACTTC
d_gene: TRBD2
abundance: NA
v_gene: TRBV7-9
j_gene: TRBJ2-5

CDR3aa: CASKMLAGVDEQFF
CDR3nt: TGTGCCAGCAAAATGCTAGCGGGAGTTGATGAGCAGTTCTTC
d_gene: TRBD2
abundance: NA
v_gene: TRBV2
j_gene: TRBJ2-1

CDR3aa: CASSLTGEGYEQYF
CDR3nt: TGTGCCAGCAGCCTAACCGGGGAAGGCTACGAGCAGTACTTC
d_gene: NA
abundance: NA
v_gene: TRBV27
j_gene: TRBJ2-7

CDR3aa: CASSLHPDTEAFF
CDR3nt: TGTGCCAGCAGCTTACATCCGGACACTGAAGCTTTCTTT
d_gene: NA
abundance: NA
v_gene: TRBV7-8
j_gene: TRBJ1-1

CDR3aa: CASSGGLAGGSGEQFF
CDR3nt: TGTGCCAGCAGCGGGGGACTAGCGGGAGGGTCCGGGGAGCAGTTCTTC
d_gene: TRBD2
abundance: NA
v_gene: TRBV11-2
j_gene: TRBJ2-1